The 4 T cell receptor beta chains presented below share a single source sample, sequenced in a study of control samples from healthy donors and cancer patients. TCRdb's copy holds only in-frame clones and misses some; the assay was immunoSEQ multiplex PCR. The sample lists roughly 120,000 clones, 75% to 90% occurring once. The sequenced material came from PBMCs. All receptors derive from a woman aged 45-60 years with colorectal cancer.

This clone appeared a few times. The V and J genes are TRBV19 and TRBJ2-1; no firm D call. Trimming left V 3 bases short and J 4 bases short, with 7 bases between. CDR1 and CDR2 from the germline V gene are LNHDA and SQIVND (reference sequence). The CDR3 contains 13 residues. CDR3 residues: CASSMADYNEQFF. The CDR3 nucleotides are TGTGCCAGTAGTATGGCTGATTACAATGAGCAGTTCTTC. The full variable domain, rest sourced from reference TRBV19 and TRBJ2-1, is DGGITQSPKYLFRKEGQNVTLSCEQNLNHDAMYWYRQDPGQGLRLIYYSQIVNDFQKGDIAEGYSVSREKKESFPLTVTSAQKNPTAFYLCASSMADYNEQFFGPGTRLTVL.

The chain has TRBV5-6 and TRBJ1-1; no clear D gene. The germline V gene encodes CDR1 SGHDT and CDR2 YYEEEE. Trimming pared 2 bases from V and 10 bases from J, leaving 12 bases between. CDR3 size: 12 residues. CDR3 coding DNA: TGTGCCAGCAGCTTCCGTTCCGGCTCAGCTTTCTTT. Residues: CASSFRSGSAFF.

This clone turned up a few times. The chain couples TRBV5-5 to TRBJ2-3, with a weak D call TRBD1 (6 bases). CDR3 length equals 14 residues. Germline CDR1 and CDR2: SGHKS and YYEKEE (reference sequence). Trimming removed 0 bases from V and 10 bases from J, with 15 bases in between. The CDR3 is CASSLEQGTKSQYF. CDR3 sequence (DNA): TGTGCCAGCAGCTTGGAACAGGGAACCAAATCGCAGTATTTT.

V and J are TRBV28 and TRBJ2-5; D is unresolved. In germline, CDR1 is MDHEN, CDR2 SYDVKM. The CDR3 runs to 13 residues. Trimming pared 7 bases from V and 1 base from J, leaving 10 bases between. As DNA, the CDR3 is TGTGCCAGCACACAGTGGAGCCAAGAGACCCAGTACTTC. The encoded protein is CASTQWSQETQYF.